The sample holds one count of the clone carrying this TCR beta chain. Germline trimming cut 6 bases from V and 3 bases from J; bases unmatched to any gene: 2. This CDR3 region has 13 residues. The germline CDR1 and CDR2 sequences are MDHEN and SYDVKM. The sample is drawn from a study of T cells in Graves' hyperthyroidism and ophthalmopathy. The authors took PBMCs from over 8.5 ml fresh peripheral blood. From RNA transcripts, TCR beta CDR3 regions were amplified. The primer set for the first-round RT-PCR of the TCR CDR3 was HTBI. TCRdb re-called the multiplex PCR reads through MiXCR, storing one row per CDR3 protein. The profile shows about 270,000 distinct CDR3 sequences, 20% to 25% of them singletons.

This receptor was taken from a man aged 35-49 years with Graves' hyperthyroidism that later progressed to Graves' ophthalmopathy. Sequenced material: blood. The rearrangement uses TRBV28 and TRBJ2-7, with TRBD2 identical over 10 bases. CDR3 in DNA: TGTGCCAGCAGAGCGGGAGGGAGCTACGAGCAGTACTTC. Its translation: CASRAGGSYEQYF.